Each of the 15 T cell receptor beta chains below was sequenced from the same sample in a study of blood T cell repertoires in COVID-19. The repertoire was sequenced with immunoSEQ multiplex PCR; TCRdb's copy has only in-frame clones and lacks some. The profile shows some 200,000 clones, approximately 84% of them singletons. The specimen was peripheral blood. The receptors derive from a human donor with acute or convalescent COVID-19. The donor label of this sample is uncertain.

The chain couples TRBV7-6 to TRBJ1-1; TRBD1 is a possible D gene (5 bases). CDR3 length equals 15 residues. The V gene's germline CDR1 is SGHVS and CDR2 FNYEAQ. The V end lost 5 bases, the J end lost 4 bases, and 17 bases lay between the germline ends. The CDR3 loop is CASSRGGGRGTEAFF. The CDR3 DNA is TGTGCCAGCAGCCGTGGGGGGGGTAGGGGCACTGAAGCTTTCTTT.

The chain combines TRBV4-3 with TRBJ2-5; D remains unclear. The CDR3 contains 13 residues. CDR1 LGHNA and CDR2 YSLEER come from the germline V gene. V lost 1 base and J lost 9, with 12 bases in between. CDR3 DNA: TGCGCCAGCAGCCAAGGCCTAGGTGCGGCCCAGTACTTC. This codes for CASSQGLGAAQYF.

The chain couples TRBV3-1 (or the pseudogene TRBV3-2) to TRBJ1-1; tentatively, D is TRBD1 (5 bases). Germline V gene lookup returns CDR1 LGHDT and CDR2 YNNKEL (reference sequence). The CDR3 covers 14 residues. V was pared by 4 bases and J by 2 bases, with 11 bases between. The CDR3 here is CASSLGHHNTEAFF. DNA for the CDR3: TGTGCCAGCAGCCTCGGACATCATAACACTGAAGCTTTCTTT.

The chain uses TRBV6-9 and TRBJ2-4; no firm D call. CDR3 length: 15 amino acids. The V end lost 4 bases, the J end lost 4 bases, and 14 bases lay between the germline ends. In germline, CDR1 is MNHGY, CDR2 SVAAGI. CDR3 region: CASSSRGPQKNIQYF. The CDR3 DNA reads TGTGCCAGCAGTTCGAGAGGCCCCCAGAAAAACATTCAGTACTTC.

This clone was seen at least ten times. This chain connects TRBV30 to TRBJ2-3; 8 nucleotides line up with TRBD2. Germline V gene lookup returns CDR1 GTSNPN and CDR2 SVGIG (reference sequence). V shed 4 bases and J 6 bases; nucleotides not matched to a gene: 12. CDR3 length: 15 residues. The CDR3 DNA reads TGTGCCTGGAATCTAGGGTCGGGAGGGCCGGATACGCAGTATTTT. Protein: CAWNLGSGGPDTQYF.

The chain couples TRBV7-2 to TRBJ1-6; 7 nucleotides agree with TRBD1. The germline V gene has CDR1 SGHTA and CDR2 FQGNSA. This CDR3 spans 14 amino acids. With V trimmed by 5 bases and J by 9 bases, 7 bases remained unmatched. CDR3 coding DNA: TGTGCCAGCAGCACGGGACAGACACGTTCACCCCTCCACTTT. This encodes CASSTGQTRSPLHF.

The chain has TRBV10-2 and TRBJ1-1, with D maybe TRBD1 (5 bases). The CDR3 sequence is 12 residues long. Per the germline V gene, CDR1 is WSHSY and CDR2 is SAAADI. V dropped 7 bases and J dropped 2 bases, with 8 bases sitting between them. This CDR3 is CASTQGNTEAFF. Written as DNA, the CDR3 is TGCGCCAGCACCCAGGGAAACACTGAAGCTTTCTTT.

This clone was counted a single time. The chain joins TRBV6-1 to TRBJ2-4; TRBD1 might be the D (6 bases). Germline lookup yields CDR1 MNHNS and CDR2 SASEGT. The CDR3 consists of 15 residues. V lost 3 bases, J lost 1 base, and 10 bases lay in between. The CDR3 is CASSEGQTAKNIQYF. The CDR3 DNA follows: TGTGCCAGCAGTGAGGGACAAACCGCCAAAAACATTCAGTACTTC.

V gene TRBV24-1 combines with J gene TRBJ2-1, with D perhaps matching TRBD1 (5 bases). Germline CDR1 is KGHDR and CDR2 is SFDVKD. The ends were cut back, 5 bases at V and 7 bases at J, with 17 bases in the middle. The length of the CDR3 is 15 residues. In DNA form, the CDR3 reads TGTGCCACCAGTGCCCAGGGTTCCCTAGGGAATGAGCAGTTCTTC. Translated, it gives CATSAQGSLGNEQFF.

This chain links TRBV18 with TRBJ1-6, with TRBD1 identical over 7 bases. This CDR3 spans 15 amino acids. The V gene's germline CDR1 is KGHSH and CDR2 LQKENI. The J segment lost 7 bases and the V segment lost 6 bases, leaving 9 bases of the junction unmatched. As DNA, the CDR3 is TGTGCCAGCTCGGCACCGACAGGGATGAATTCACCCCTCCACTTT. Translation: CASSAPTGMNSPLHF.

The V call is TRBV19, the J call TRBJ1-4; 7 bases line up with TRBD1. V was clipped by 6 bases and J by 6 bases; unmatched bases: 7. The germline V gene has CDR1 LNHDA and CDR2 SQIVND (reference sequence). This CDR3 contains 14 residues. This CDR3 reads CASSVTGSDEKLFF. CDR3 in DNA: TGTGCCAGTAGCGTGACAGGGAGTGATGAAAAACTGTTTTTT.

As DNA, the CDR3 is TGCGCCAGCAGCCAAGGACAGTTAACCTACGAGCAGTACTTC. Translation: CASSQGQLTYEQYF. The V gene is TRBV4-1, the J gene TRBJ2-7, with D maybe TRBD1 (5 bases). The CDR3 is 14 residues long. V lost 1 base and J 2 bases, leaving 9 bases between the germline ends. The germline V gene encodes CDR1 MGHRA and CDR2 YSYEKL.

This clone was seen a handful of times. V usage is TRBV4-2 and J usage is TRBJ2-7; perhaps TRBD2 as D (5 bases). The CDR3 spans 15 residues. The germline V gene encodes CDR1 LGHNA and CDR2 YNFKEQ. Trimming took 4 bases from V and 1 from J, leaving 14 bases between them. The CDR3 DNA is TGTGCCAGCAGCCTGGGAGATCAGATATCCTACGAGCAGTACTTC. It encodes CASSLGDQISYEQYF.

The gene calls are TRBV5-1 and TRBJ2-3; 10 nucleotides line up with TRBD2. There are 14 residues in the CDR3. Losses at the gene ends were 4 bases for V and 1 base for J; bases not matched to a gene: 0. Germline CDR1 SGHRS, CDR2 YFSETQ. The chain's CDR3 is CASSGTSGTDTQYF. DNA of the CDR3: TGCGCCAGCAGCGGGACTAGCGGCACAGATACGCAGTATTTT.

This clone was detected a few times. CDR3 coding DNA: TGTGCCACCAGCAGCCGCCGGGGGGGTGGAAACACCATATATTTT. Translating it yields CATSSRRGGGNTIYF. The chain uses TRBV15 and TRBJ1-3, with a tentative D call TRBD1 (5 bases). V lost 3 bases and J 3 bases, leaving 12 bases between the germline ends. The CDR3 extends over 15 amino acids. The germline V gene encodes CDR1 LNHNV and CDR2 YYDKDF (reference sequence).